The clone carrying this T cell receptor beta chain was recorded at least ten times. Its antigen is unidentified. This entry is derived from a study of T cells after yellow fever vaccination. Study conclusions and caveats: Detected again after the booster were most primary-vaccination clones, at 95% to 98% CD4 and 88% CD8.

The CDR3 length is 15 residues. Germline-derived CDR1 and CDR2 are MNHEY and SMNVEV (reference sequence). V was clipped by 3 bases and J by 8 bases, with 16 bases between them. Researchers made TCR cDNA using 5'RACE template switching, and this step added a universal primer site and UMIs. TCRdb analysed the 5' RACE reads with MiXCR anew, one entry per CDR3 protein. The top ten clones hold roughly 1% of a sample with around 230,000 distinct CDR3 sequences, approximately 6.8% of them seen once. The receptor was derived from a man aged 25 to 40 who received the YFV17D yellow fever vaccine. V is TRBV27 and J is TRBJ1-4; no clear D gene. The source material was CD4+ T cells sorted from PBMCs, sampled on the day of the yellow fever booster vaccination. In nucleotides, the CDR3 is TGTGCCAGCAGTTTCCCCCGCGGAGGAGGGGAAAAACTGTTTTTT. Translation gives CASSFPRGGGEKLFF.